A selection of T cell receptor beta chains follows, all from one sample in a study of blood T cell repertoires in COVID-19. The table came from immunoSEQ multiplex PCR; TCRdb's copy has only in-frame clones and leaves some out. The repertoire includes some 100,000 clones, approximately 86% of them detected once, and less than 3% sits in the top ten. Sequencing input: PBMCs or T cells enriched from blood (not recorded which). The origin of the receptors is a woman between 50 and 59 years old who had recovered from COVID-19. Each CDR3 is given with its conserved first and last residue. Each record gives: J gene, V gene, CDR3 protein.

>TRBJ2-7|TRBV28
CASSRLTSGSSYEQYF
>TRBJ2-3|TRBV18
CASSPRIGDSTDTQYF
>TRBJ1-1|TRBV14
CASSRGEWRNTEAFF
>TRBJ1-5|TRBV6-4
CAGQDRVSSQPQHF
>TRBJ2-1|TRBV9
CASSEGLAGYNEQFF
>TRBJ2-1|TRBV27
CASSNSRNEQFF
>TRBJ2-1|TRBV24-1
CATELAGGPNEQFF
>TRBJ1-2|TRBV7-9
CASRTTGEHGYTF
>TRBJ1-6|TRBV10-3
CAVQGIFNSPLHF
>TRBJ2-1|TRBV5-1
CASSPYEAGDRDEQFF
>TRBJ2-1|TRBV15
CATSRDRTSGKIEQFF
>TRBJ2-3|TRBV6-5
CASGEREGSTDTQYF
>TRBJ2-1|TRBV7-9
CASSFQGGGSYNEQFF
>TRBJ2-1|TRBV18
CASSPPASGRGFF
>TRBJ1-2|TRBV3-1/TRBV3-2
CASSLEQGNYGYTF
>TRBJ1-1|TRBV5-4
CASSLEEGGFGTEAFF
>TRBJ1-4|TRBV7-9
CASSPWTGDHSNEKLFF
>TRBJ2-3|TRBV5-6
CASSFFAGDTQYF
>TRBJ1-3|TRBV5-5
CASSSTPTSGNTIYF
>TRBJ2-1|TRBV28
CASSPLADRSFRRGNEQFF
>TRBJ2-1|TRBV10-3
CAISAGNEQFF
>TRBJ2-5|TRBV13
CASSLGTGGLETQYF
>TRBJ2-7|TRBV6-1
CASSEGLRGYEQYF
>TRBJ1-2|TRBV28
CASITPSNYGYTF
>TRBJ2-1|TRBV9
CASGSGLAFGTYNEQFF
>TRBJ2-7|TRBV7-9
CAVPGTGGYEQYF
>TRBJ2-1|TRBV30
CAWSVAEQFF
>TRBJ2-3|TRBV27
CASSLSGRGTETDTQYF
>TRBJ1-6|TRBV10-3
CAISGDRGNSPLHF
>TRBJ2-3|TRBV18
CASSPLQGTDTQYF
>TRBJ1-5|TRBV2
CASMGRYSNQPQHF
>TRBJ2-7|TRBV27
CASSSGALYEQYF
>TRBJ2-1|TRBV2
CASRSFSYNEQFF
>TRBJ2-7|TRBV5-6
CASSLVRGSYEQYF
>TRBJ1-5|TRBV6-6
CASSQTGSGDQPQHF
>TRBJ1-1|TRBV30
CAWKGAEVTEAFF
>TRBJ2-3|TRBV11-2
CASSLGISVPDTQYF
>TRBJ1-2|TRBV28
CASSLTGAEIYGYTF
>TRBJ2-7|TRBV6-1
CASRDIYEQYF
>TRBJ2-2|TRBV7-2
CASSLQSGTSKTGELFF
>TRBJ2-7|TRBV28
CASTRQGPTYEQYF
>TRBJ2-3|TRBV7-8
CASSPKAQGVTDTQYF
>TRBJ2-7|TRBV27
CASREGWDSYEQYF
>TRBJ2-7|TRBV28
CASIPRGGSNEQYF
>TRBJ2-7|TRBV6-5
CASSPGTGGSYEQYF
>TRBJ2-5|TRBV7-3
CASSPAGAGETQYF